This TCR beta chain was captured in a study of regulatory and conventional T cells in RAG deficiency (TCRdb year 2017). Turning to the overall study: To compare the diversity and composition of the repertoires of Treg, conventional CD4+ and CD8+ T cells between RAG-deficient patients and healthy controls, the study applied high-throughput TCR beta sequencing.

Here V drops 1 base and J drops 0 bases, and the junction holds 2 bases not matched to any gene. The CDR3, from cysteine to phenylalanine, totals 15 residues. Here the CDR3 DNA is all that survives: 45 bases in frame from base 1. CDR1 LNHDA and CDR2 SQIVND are derived from the germline V gene (reference sequence). The receptor library was made with the immunoSEQ multiplex PCR assay. Rearranged TCR beta chain products were amplified from the genomic DNA of sorted T-cell subsets and were then sequenced. Regarding the original processing steps: Shannon entropy and Simpson indices were used to measure the diversity of productive TCR beta rearrangements in each repertoire. To gauge clonal expansion, the frequencies of the 100 most abundant productive TCR beta clonotypes among total reads were added together. The TRB repertoires were scored with a self-reactivity index built on which amino acids appear at CDR3beta positions 6 and 7. Two-way ANOVA was used for repertoire analyses, while Student t or Mann-Whitney tests were used for flow cytometric analyses. The source is immuneACCESS, and TCRdb retained only in-frame sequences with V and J called. Part of the clones is not carried over; for the studies checked, unresolved V genes explain less than half of this, and the remainder is unexplained. Clonal size and the V and J genes are those of that table, whereas D and trimming came from the DNA. The sample data list thousands of clones, and approximately 80% of these were observed just once. Under 35% of the sample is in the top ten clones.

The study at large found these results: Some T-cell subset analyses were not done for some subjects. Sorted CD25-high CD127-low cells from Omenn syndrome patients may represent peripherally activated cells rather than bona fide Treg cells. RAG-deficient patients showed markedly lower Shannon entropy and higher Simpson indices than control T-cell subpopulations. Unique TCR beta sequences from Treg cells were around 90-fold fewer in Omenn syndrome and CID/AS patients than controls, versus around 10-fold for other subsets. Shorter CDR3 lengths were found in all patient T-cell subsets, and >80% Treg-Tconv repertoire overlap at nucleotide and amino acid level was observed in Omenn syndrome patients.

On this clone itself: What antigen it recognizes has not been identified. Base qualities are not recorded, but no much larger clone differs from it by a single base.

Repertoire analyses used fewer than 10 healthy control donors as the comparison group. Before genomic DNA extraction, CD8+ T cells without CD4 were isolated from blood. These sequences were also reported in another study, on regulatory T cells. The other study reports the following: For the multiplex PCR, 52 forward TRBV primers and 13 reverse TRBJ primers were used, and amplification bias was corrected with both assay-based and computational methods. In patients, repertoires had restricted unique TRB V-J pairs and skewed V and J gene usage, with regulatory T cells showing the most marked changes. The study compared T-cell receptor beta repertoires of sorted regulatory, conventional CD4+ and CD8+ T cells in CD3G-deficient patients with those in healthy controls. Ficoll density separation was used to isolate peripheral blood mononuclear cells. CD3+ CD8+ CD4- T cells were isolated on a FACSAria cell sorter. Rearranged TRB loci were amplified from genomic DNA by multiplex PCR within the immunoSEQ assay. An Illumina HiSeq platform was used to sequence the TRB amplicons. Raw sequences were error-filtered and aligned to reference gene sequences by custom algorithms and were subsequently analyzed with the immunoSEQ online tools. The frequencies of productive and nonproductive TRB rearrangements were evaluated among unique sequences as well as among total sequences. Group comparisons used t tests, Mann-Whitney tests or two-way ANOVA run in Prism software.

Sequencing input: CD8+ T cells sorted from blood. The receptor's source is a human donor in good health. Recombination joined TRBV19 with TRBJ2-7, with TRBD1 matching 8 junction bases. The CDR3: CASSIGTGSSYEQYF. Here is the DNA: TGTGCCAGTAGTATAGGGACAGGGAGCTCCTACGAGCAGTACTTC.